The rows below give T cell receptor beta chains drawn from one sample of a study of regulatory T cells in long-lasting Graves disease. TCRdb re-derived calls from the multiplex PCR reads in MiXCR, one entry per CDR3 protein. This table has 350,000 to 450,000 distinct CDR3 sequences, 20% to 25% appearing once. Sequences were derived from peripheral blood mononuclear cells (PBMCs), sampled when the disease was refractory, from a patient treated with antithyroid drugs. All receptors come from a female donor with Graves disease. CDR3s include the opening cysteine and the closing phenylalanine or tryptophan. Fields, in order: V gene, J gene, D gene, clone size, CDR3 protein, CDR3 DNA. The D gene is left open where the match is weak. Rows may omit the clone size; those that give it use once, few, many or a size class.

TRBV7-9	TRBJ1-2	TRBD1	many	CASSQLDRESLYGYTF	TGTGCCAGCAGCCAACTCGACAGGGAATCTCTCTATGGCTACACCTTC
TRBV20-1	TRBJ2-7	-	few	CSAPASVLYYEQYF	TGCAGTGCCCCCGCTAGCGTTCTCTACTACGAGCAGTACTTC
TRBV28	TRBJ1-5	-	many	CASSLRGRGDQPQHF	TGTGCCAGCAGTTTAAGAGGCAGGGGAGATCAGCCCCAGCATTTT
TRBV28	TRBJ1-6	TRBD1	many	CAVDRVDSPLHF	TGTGCCGTCGACAGGGTGGATTCACCCCTCCACTTT
TRBV29-1	TRBJ2-1	TRBD2	-	CSVEGLAGGPRYNEQFF	TGCAGCGTTGAAGGATTAGCGGGAGGGCCAAGGTACAATGAGCAGTTCTTC
TRBV20-1	TRBJ1-2	-	-	CSASAIQFSNYGYTF	TGCAGTGCTAGCGCGATACAGTTTTCTAACTATGGCTACACCTTC
TRBV19	TRBJ2-2	-	few	CASSIVGVNTGELFF	TGTGCCAGTAGTATAGTCGGTGTCAACACCGGGGAGCTGTTTTTT
TRBV30	TRBJ2-5	-	many	CAWSVGWQETQYF	TGTGCCTGGAGTGTCGGGTGGCAAGAGACCCAGTACTTC
TRBV19	TRBJ2-7	TRBD2	-	CASSISGNSYEQYF	TGTGCCAGTAGTATAAGCGGGAACTCCTACGAGCAGTACTTC
TRBV27	TRBJ1-2	-	many	CASSQSPTIEGYGYTF	TGTGCCAGCAGTCAATCCCCGACCATCGAGGGGTATGGCTACACCTTC
TRBV30	TRBJ2-5	TRBD2	many	CAWSVRTSGKETQYF	TGTGCCTGGAGTGTAAGGACTAGCGGGAAAGAGACCCAGTACTTC
TRBV6-2/TRBV6-3	TRBJ2-1	-	-	CASSYASEQFF	TGTGCCAGCAGTTACGCTAGTGAGCAGTTCTTC
TRBV7-8	TRBJ2-7	TRBD2	-	CASSLFSGLAVFVGSEQYF	TGTGCCAGCAGCTTATTTTCGGGACTAGCGGTGTTTGTCGGGTCCGAGCAGTACTTC
TRBV27	TRBJ2-1	TRBD1	few	CASTGTGQQFF	TGTGCCAGCACCGGGACAGGGCAGCAGTTCTTC
TRBV19	TRBJ1-1	-	many	CASTKDGSNTEAFF	TGTGCCAGTACCAAGGACGGGTCGAACACTGAAGCTTTCTTT
TRBV7-2	TRBJ2-7	TRBD1	-	CASSDLGQGGYEQYF	TGTGCCAGCAGCGACCTGGGACAGGGAGGATACGAGCAGTACTTC
TRBV27	TRBJ2-7	-	many	CASSFSGSYEQYF	TGTGCCAGCAGTTTTAGCGGCTCCTACGAGCAGTACTTC
TRBV14	TRBJ2-7	-	once	CASSQKKRKAVGGYEQYF	TGTGCCAGCAGCCAAAAGAAGAGGAAAGCCGTTGGTGGCTACGAGCAGTACTTC
TRBV6-5	TRBJ2-5	-	many	CASSYGAGGETQYF	TGTGCCAGCAGTTACGGGGCAGGGGGGGAGACCCAGTACTTC
TRBV29-1	TRBJ1-5	-	many	CSVGDSNQPQHF	TGCAGCGTAGGGGACAGCAATCAGCCCCAGCATTTT
TRBV25-1	TRBJ2-7	-	few	CASRNRDTNVDEQYF	TGTGCCAGCCGAAACCGGGATACCAACGTGGACGAGCAGTACTTC
TRBV27	TRBJ2-7	TRBD2	many	CASSFSGKQQYF	TGTGCCAGCAGTTTTAGCGGGAAGCAGCAGTACTTC
TRBV6-1	TRBJ1-2	-	few	CASSPRGLGSYGYTF	TGTGCCAGCAGCCCCCGGGGGTTGGGTAGCTATGGCTACACCTTC
TRBV30	TRBJ2-4	TRBD1	few	CAWGLPTLPGQGATKNIQYF	TGTGCCTGGGGGTTACCTACACTTCCGGGACAGGGGGCAACCAAAAACATTCAGTACTTC
TRBV10-3	TRBJ1-4	TRBD1	-	CAISESTGLGEKLFF	TGTGCCATCAGTGAGTCGACAGGGTTAGGAGAAAAACTGTTTTTT
TRBV7-9	TRBJ1-1	TRBD1	few	CASSFSTGATEAFF	TGTGCCAGCAGCTTTAGTACAGGGGCCACTGAAGCTTTCTTT
TRBV3-1	TRBJ1-1	-	many	CASSGVQGTEAFF	TGTGCCAGCAGCGGGGTACAAGGCACTGAAGCTTTCTTT
TRBV19	TRBJ2-5	-	-	CASSIGLVGETQYF	TGTGCCAGTAGTATAGGGCTAGTAGGGGAGACCCAGTACTTC
TRBV6-1	TRBJ2-6	-	-	CAPRRGANVLTF	TGTGCCCCCAGGCGGGGGGCCAACGTCCTGACTTTC
TRBV10-3	TRBJ2-5	-	many	CAISEPGGITQETQYF	TGTGCCATCAGTGAGCCGGGCGGGATCACACAGGAGACCCAGTACTTC